This passage covers 20 T cell receptor beta chains from one sample sequenced in a study of blood T cell repertoires in COVID-19 (dated by TCRdb to 2019 to 2021). Libraries were constructed by the immunoSEQ multiplex PCR assay. TCRdb's version of the immuneACCESS table is confined to in-frame rearrangements and falls short of the full clone set. An unresolved V gene accounts for under half of the shortfall where checked; the remainder is of unknown origin. A total of approximately 200,000 clones appear in this sample, about 90% of them only once. The top ten clones comprise approximately 2.4% of the sample. The sequenced sample was PBMCs or T cells enriched from blood (not recorded which). The receptors derive from a woman aged 25 to 39 who had recovered from COVID-19.

The chain recombines TRBV7-2 with TRBJ1-2; 7 positions agree with TRBD1. This CDR3 spans 15 amino acids. The ends lost 5 bases at V and 2 bases at J; junction bases unmatched: 8. The germline V gene has CDR1 SGHTA and CDR2 FQGNSA. In DNA, the CDR3 is TGTGCCAGCAGCCTCCGACAGGGTGTCAACTATGGCTACACCTTC. Translation: CASSLRQGVNYGYTF.

The J gene is TRBJ1-2, the V gene TRBV7-8, with 9 positions matching TRBD1. The CDR3 has 13 residues. Germline CDR1 reads SGHVS; CDR2 reads FQNEAQ. J lost 5 bases, V lost 6 bases, and 4 bases had no gene match. CDR3 coding DNA: TGTGCCAGCAGTCAAGACAGGGGGTATGGCTACACCTTC. It translates to CASSQDRGYGYTF.

The chain joins TRBV2 to TRBJ1-1; D unresolved. This CDR3 comprises 13 residues. Germline V lookup: CDR1 SNHLY, CDR2 FYNNEI. Trimming shortened V by 1 base and J by 8 bases, and 11 bases separated the two germline ends. The CDR3 nucleotides read TGTGCCAGCAGTGAAGTCGTGGGGAGGGAAGCTTTCTTT. This codes for CASSEVVGREAFF. Full variable domain (remainder filled in from reference TRBV2 and TRBJ1-1): EPEVTQTPSHQVTQMGQEVILRCVPISNHLYFYWYRQILGQKVEFLVSFYNNEISEKSEIFDDQFSVERPDGSNFTLKIRSTKLEDSAMYFCASSEVVGREAFFGQGTRLTVV.

About this clone: The DNA is omitted, as the CDR3 cannot be located on it reliably, and the CDR3 follows TCRdb's listing. The chain has TRBV1 and TRBJ2-4; TRBD2 is the table's D call and was not checked against the DNA. TRBV1 is annotated as a pseudogene. The CDR3 length is 18 residues, termini included. The CDR3 is CTSSQVAGGSGAKNIQYF.

The CDR3 coding sequence is TGTGCCAGCAGCCCGCTAGCGGGAGATGACGATACGCAGTATTTT. It specifies CASSPLAGDDDTQYF. The V gene is TRBV7-3, the J gene TRBJ2-3; 10 nucleotides line up with TRBD2. Trimming at V came to 5 bases and at J to 6 bases, leaving 8 bases not matched to a gene. CDR3 length: 15 residues. In germline, CDR1 is SGHTA, CDR2 FQGTGA.

This clone was recorded a few times. This chain links TRBV4-3 with TRBJ2-3; possibly TRBD2 for D (7 bases). Trimming removed 0 bases at V and 5 bases at J, with 15 bases between. From germline, CDR1 is LGHNA and CDR2 YSLEER. The CDR3 has 16 residues. CDR3 in amino acids: CASSQELRRGLDTQYF. CDR3 bases: TGCGCCAGCAGCCAAGAGTTGAGGCGGGGGCTAGATACGCAGTATTTT.

This chain links TRBV16 with TRBJ1-6, with 9 bases lining up with TRBD1. This CDR3 has 19 amino acids. CDR1 KGHSY and CDR2 FQNENV come from the germline V gene. V dropped 3 bases and J dropped 1; count of bases not matched to a gene: 10. The CDR3 spells CASSQPTNRGRSYNSPLHF. The CDR3 DNA reads TGTGCCAGCAGCCAGCCGACGAACAGGGGGCGGTCCTATAATTCACCCCTCCACTTT.

The gene calls are TRBV9 and TRBJ2-6; D is uncertain. This CDR3 is 13 amino acids long. The germline V and J ends were trimmed by 6 bases and 4 bases, with 8 bases remaining between them. Per germline, CDR1 SGDLS and CDR2 YYNGEE. CDR3 in amino acids: CASTPTGANVLTF. DNA of the CDR3: TGTGCCAGCACCCCTACGGGGGCCAACGTCCTGACTTTC.

The V gene is TRBV6-5, the J gene TRBJ1-2; D call uncertain. Germline CDR1 reads MNHEY; CDR2 reads SVGAGI. The CDR3 totals 14 residues. The V end lost 2 bases, the J end lost 4 bases, and 11 bases lay between the germline ends. CDR3 region: CASSYKFSAYGYTF. The CDR3, as DNA: TGTGCCAGCAGTTACAAGTTTAGTGCCTATGGCTACACCTTC.

V is TRBV6-1 and J is TRBJ1-1; TRBD1 matches at 11 bases. The CDR3 covers 17 residues. Per the germline V gene, CDR1 is MNHNS and CDR2 is SASEGT. Unmatched junction bases numbered 7, after V lost 4 bases and J lost 0 bases. As DNA, the CDR3 is TGTGCCAGCAGTGGCGGGGACAGGGGGATTCTGAACACTGAAGCTTTCTTT. This gives the protein CASSGGDRGILNTEAFF.

The V gene is TRBV5-5, the J gene TRBJ1-3; D is uncertain. Trimming removed 5 bases at V and 1 base at J, with 13 bases between. Per the germline V gene, CDR1 is SGHKS and CDR2 is YYEKEE (reference sequence). This CDR3 spans 15 amino acids. This CDR3 is CASSSRPPSGNTIYF. The CDR3 nucleotides read TGTGCCAGCAGTTCTAGACCGCCGTCTGGAAACACCATATATTTT.

V gene TRBV19 combines with J gene TRBJ1-5; 8 bases are shared with TRBD1. The V gene end was trimmed by 5 bases and the J gene end by 1 base; junction bases not matched to a gene: 4. Looked up from germline, CDR1 is LNHDA and CDR2 is SQIVND (reference sequence). The length of the CDR3 is 15 residues. This CDR3 reads CASSPGTGSNQPQHF. The CDR3 DNA sequence: TGTGCCAGTAGTCCGGGGACAGGCAGCAATCAGCCCCAGCATTTT.

The rearrangement links TRBV29-1 to TRBJ1-5; 8 bases map to TRBD1. The CDR3 length is 14 residues. V gave up 2 bases and J gave up 5 bases; unmatched junction bases: 5. Germline V gene lookup returns CDR1 SQVTM and CDR2 ANQGSEA. CDR3 region: CSVETGQDDQPQHF. Written as DNA, the CDR3 is TGCAGCGTTGAAACGGGACAGGACGATCAGCCCCAGCATTTT.

Regarding this clone: Other DNA sequences within the sample encode an identical CDR3. CDR3 sequence: CASSLAGNQPQHF. CDR3 nucleotides: TGCGCCAGCAGCTTGGCAGGGAATCAGCCCCAGCATTTT. The rearrangement uses TRBV5-1 and TRBJ1-5, with a tentative D call TRBD1 (5 bases). Germline V gives CDR1 SGHRS, CDR2 YFSETQ. The CDR3 loop spans 13 amino acids. Deletions cut 0 bases from V and 4 bases from J, with 5 bases between. Using reference TRBV5-1 and TRBJ1-5 for the parts outside the CDR3, the full variable domain is KAGVTQTPRYLIKTRGQQVTLSCSPISGHRSVSWYQQTPGQGLQFLFEYFSETQRNKGNFPGRFSGRQFSNSRSEMNVSTLELGDSALYLCASSLAGNQPQHFGDGTRLSIL.

The chain links TRBV29-1 to TRBJ1-1; no reliable D call. V gave up 4 bases and J gave up 3 bases, with 21 bases separating them. Looked up from germline, CDR1 is SQVTM and CDR2 is ANQGSEA. The CDR3 totals 16 residues. CDR3: CSVGRFGVQDDTEAFF. CDR3 bases: TGCAGCGTTGGTCGTTTCGGTGTTCAGGATGACACTGAAGCTTTCTTT.

The chain links TRBV6-5 to TRBJ1-5; D gene ambiguous. Germline CDR1 MNHEY, CDR2 SVGAGI. Trimming left V 4 bases short and J 4 bases short, with 8 bases between. This CDR3 spans 13 amino acids. CDR3 nucleotides: TGTGCCAGCAGTTTTCAGATTAATCAGCCCCAGCATTTT. Translated, it gives CASSFQINQPQHF.

This clone was detected once. The gene calls are TRBV30 and TRBJ2-2; perhaps TRBD2 as D (6 bases). Germline V lookup: CDR1 GTSNPN, CDR2 SVGIG (reference sequence). The CDR3 runs to 16 residues. V lost 3 bases and J lost 0, with 14 bases in between. The CDR3 DNA is TGTGCCTGGAGCTCCCAGACTAGGGCGAACACCGGGGAGCTGTTTTTT. Amino acid sequence: CAWSSQTRANTGELFF.

The chain links TRBV11-3 to TRBJ2-1; D gene ambiguous. Between the trimmed V and J ends, which lost 0 bases and 5 bases, there was a span of 5 bases. Germline V gene lookup returns CDR1 SGHNT and CDR2 YENEEA. The CDR3 runs 13 residues. CDR3 in amino acids: CASSLEFNNEQFF. CDR3 sequence (DNA): TGTGCCAGCAGCTTAGAGTTTAACAATGAGCAGTTCTTC.

J is TRBJ2-7 and V is TRBV3-1 (or the pseudogene TRBV3-2), with a tentative D call TRBD1 (5 bases). The V gene's germline CDR1 is LGHDT and CDR2 YNNKEL (reference sequence). With 0 bases removed from V and 4 bases from J, the gap between germline ends came to 10 bases. There are 14 residues in the CDR3. CDR3: CASSQDGARYEQYF. The CDR3 nucleotides are TGTGCCAGCAGCCAAGATGGGGCCAGATACGAGCAGTACTTC.

The rearrangement uses TRBV12-3 or TRBV12-4 and TRBJ1-5; no reliable D call. The CDR3 runs 13 residues. Between the trimmed V and J ends, which lost 1 base and 5 bases, there was a span of 6 bases. The CDR3: CASSLDRDQPQHF. The CDR3 DNA follows: TGTGCCAGCAGTTTAGACCGGGATCAGCCCCAGCATTTT.